This note documents a single T cell receptor beta chain sequence. Antigen: not known. The record originates from a study of cytomegalovirus exposure and HLA in healthy donors. Background on the study: A previous analysis identified about 110 million unique TCR beta sequences derived from roughly 180 million T cells. Caucasian-associated ancestry cluster membership applied to under 85% of approximately 400 genotyped donors.

In the PCR, 60 Vbeta and 13 Jbeta primers were used. TCRdb keeps only in-frame clones here, not all; method: immunoSEQ multiplex PCR. The data hold over 150,000 clones, with 85% observed a single time. Trimming at V came to 4 bases and at J to 0 bases, leaving 4 bases not matched to a gene. Germline-derived CDR1 and CDR2 are SGHDN and FVKESK. This CDR3 has 15 residues. Findings and limits, study-wide: Exclusion applied to some V segments, including TRBV6-2 and TRBV6-3, as they were indistinguishable.

The receptor's source is a man aged 25-45 years in good health and CMV-seropositive. Sequencing was carried out using PBMCs. The V and J genes are TRBV14 and TRBJ2-3; 7 bases line up with TRBD1. The CDR3 loop is CASSPRTGSTDTQYF. CDR3 nucleotides: TGTGCCAGCAGCCCCCGGACAGGAAGCACAGATACGCAGTATTTT.